This passage covers 26 T cell receptor beta chains from one sample sequenced in a study of Ad26.COV2.S vaccination and SARS-CoV-2 variants. Assay: immunoSEQ multiplex PCR; the TCRdb copy retains only in-frame clones and omits some. The table lists 500,000 or so clones, 70% to 90% of them singletons. The treatment here: 15 to 20 received Ad26.COV2.S at low or high dose, single or two shots; 5 received placebo; per-sample allocation not given. Day 63 following the first vaccine or placebo injection was when the samples were taken. The input for sequencing was peripheral blood, taken in a trial of Ad26.COV2.S vaccine versus placebo. All receptors come from a person aged 18-65 years who received the Ad26.COV2.S COVID-19 vaccine or a placebo.

CDR3 nucleotide sequence: TGTGCCAGCAGCTTCTCGTTCGCCAACACCGGGGAGCTGTTTTTT. Translated, it gives CASSFSFANTGELFF. The chain couples TRBV7-3 to TRBJ2-2; no reliable D call. This CDR3 is built from 15 residues. Trimming shortened V by 3 bases and J by 2 bases, and 10 bases separated the two germline ends. The germline V gene has CDR1 SGHTA and CDR2 FQGTGA.

The genes are TRBV3-1 (or the pseudogene TRBV3-2) and TRBJ1-5; D gene ambiguous. Trimming cost V 0 bases and J 0 bases, with 3 bases left between them. This CDR3 has 14 residues. The V gene's germline CDR1 is LGHDT and CDR2 YNNKEL (reference sequence). The CDR3 DNA is TGTGCCAGCAGCCAAGATAATAGCAATCAGCCCCAGCATTTT. This sequence encodes CASSQDNSNQPQHF.

The chain has TRBV7-2 and TRBJ2-1; 12 bases fit TRBD2. From germline, CDR1 is SGHTA and CDR2 FQGNSA. J was trimmed by 11 bases and V by 5 bases; bases with no gene match: 13. The CDR3 extends over 16 amino acids. The CDR3 coding sequence is TGTGCCAGCAGCCACTCCCAACTAGCGGGAGGTAACCAGCAGTTCTTC. Its translation is CASSHSQLAGGNQQFF.

On this clone: This may be a read error: a much more frequent sequence differs by one nucleotide. This chain links TRBV7-9 with TRBJ2-3; D unresolved. Germline CDR1 SEHNR, CDR2 FQNEAQ (reference sequence). V was shortened by 4 bases and J by 0 bases, with 2 bases between the two germline ends. The CDR3 extends over 12 amino acids. This CDR3 reads CASSSSTDTQYF. CDR3 in DNA: TGTGCCAGCAGCTCTAGCACAGATACGCAGTATTTT. Combining the CDR3 with reference TRBV7-9 and TRBJ2-3 gives the whole variable domain DTGVSQNPRHKITKRGQNVTFRCDPISEHNRLYWYRQTLGQGPEFLTYFQNEAQLEKSRLLSDRFSAERPKGSFSTLEIQRTEQGDSAMYLCASSSSTDTQYFGPGTRLTVL.

This clone was recorded a few times. As DNA, the CDR3 is TGTGCCAGCAGCTTAGTAGGGGGACAGGGTTCTGCTGGAAACACCATATATTTT. Its protein is CASSLVGGQGSAGNTIYF. The chain joins TRBV7-8 to TRBJ1-3; 9 bases agree with TRBD1. Germline CDR1 is SGHVS and CDR2 is FQNEAQ. The CDR3 runs 18 residues. The J segment lost 2 bases and the V segment lost 1 base, leaving 9 bases of the junction unmatched.

This chain joins TRBV10-3 and TRBJ1-1, with D unresolved. The CDR3 has 11 amino acids. Germline V lookup: CDR1 ENHRY, CDR2 SYGVKD. Trimming removed 10 bases from V and 8 bases from J, with 14 bases in between. The CDR3 coding sequence is TGTGCCACACTACAAGATTTCGAAGCTTTCTTT. The encoded protein is CATLQDFEAFF.

The rearrangement joins TRBV2 to TRBJ1-3, with D unresolved. CDR1 and CDR2 from the germline V gene are SNHLY and FYNNEI. The CDR3 extends over 14 amino acids. The germline V and J ends were trimmed by 6 bases and 1 base, with 10 bases remaining between them. CDR3 residues: CASSNRGSGNTIYF. The CDR3 nucleotides read TGTGCCAGCAGCAACAGAGGATCTGGAAACACCATATATTTT.

The V and J genes are TRBV28 and TRBJ2-5; D unresolved. Trimming took 6 bases from V and 1 from J, leaving 9 bases between them. CDR1 and CDR2 (germline): MDHEN, SYDVKM. The CDR3 length is 13 residues. The CDR3 is CASRAGPQETQYF. Here the CDR3 DNA reads TGTGCCAGCAGGGCCGGGCCCCAAGAGACCCAGTACTTC.

The V call is TRBV15, the J call TRBJ2-7; maybe TRBD2 (5 bases). Looked up from germline, CDR1 is LNHNV and CDR2 is YYDKDF (reference sequence). There are 16 residues in the CDR3. V was clipped by 1 base and J by 3 bases, with 16 bases between them. For the CDR3, the DNA is TGTGCCACCAGCAGAGGCTCGGGAAAGTCGGGCTACGAGCAGTACTTC. Translating gives CATSRGSGKSGYEQYF.

The chain carries TRBV7-2 and TRBJ2-3; 7 bases fit TRBD2. CDR1 and CDR2 from the germline V gene are SGHTA and FQGNSA. V trimming: 2 bases; J trimming: 5 bases; junction bases outside the gene matches: 4. The CDR3 runs to 14 residues. The CDR3 nucleotides read TGTGCCAGCAGCTTATACGCTAGCGGAGATACGCAGTATTTT. Residues: CASSLYASGDTQYF. Full variable domain (missing parts from reference TRBV7-2 and TRBJ2-3): GAGVSQSPSNKVTEKGKDVELRCDPISGHTALYWYRQSLGQGLEFLIYFQGNSAPDKSGLPSDRFSAERTGGSVSTLTIQRTQQEDSAVYLCASSLYASGDTQYFGPGTRLTVL.

CDR3 residues: CASSVGQGYNQPQHF. Written as DNA, the CDR3 is TGTGCCAGCAGCGTAGGACAGGGTTATAATCAGCCCCAGCATTTT. The chain joins TRBV9 to TRBJ1-5; TRBD1 matches 7 bases. Germline V lookup: CDR1 SGDLS, CDR2 YYNGEE. V trimming: 0 bases; J trimming: 4 bases; junction bases outside the gene matches: 4. The CDR3 runs to 15 residues.

V is TRBV30 and J is TRBJ1-6; tentatively, D is TRBD1 (5 bases). The length of the CDR3 is 13 residues. Deletions cut 3 bases from V and 14 bases from J, with 17 bases between. Germline CDR1 GTSNPN, CDR2 SVGIG (reference sequence). The CDR3 nucleotides are TGTGCCTGGAGGGTAACAACAGGCCAGGCCCTCCACTTT. Translated: CAWRVTTGQALHF.

This clone was found once. The sample holds other DNA sequences that translate to the same CDR3. The V gene is TRBV30, the J gene TRBJ2-2; no firm D call. Trimming shortened V by 1 base and J by 7 bases, and 4 bases separated the two germline ends. The germline V gene encodes CDR1 GTSNPN and CDR2 SVGIG (reference sequence). This CDR3 is built from 11 residues. The CDR3 reads CAWSASGELFF. Here the CDR3 DNA reads TGTGCCTGGAGTGCTAGCGGGGAGCTGTTTTTT.

This chain connects TRBV15 to TRBJ2-6; D may be TRBD1 (5 bases). The CDR3 spans 19 residues. V lost 4 bases to trimming and J lost 0 bases, with 19 bases between them. CDR1 LNHNV and CDR2 YYDKDF come from the germline V gene (reference sequence). The CDR3 here is CATSNPGAGGHSGANVLTF. CDR3 DNA: TGTGCCACCAGCAACCCTGGGGCAGGCGGCCACTCTGGGGCCAACGTCCTGACTTTC.

This chain joins TRBV7-9 and TRBJ2-7; D gene ambiguous. Germline V gives CDR1 SEHNR, CDR2 FQNEAQ (reference sequence). V shed 2 bases and J shed 3 bases, with 8 bases lying between them. The CDR3 is made up of 13 amino acids. The chain's CDR3 is CASSLLVVYEQYF. In nucleotides, the CDR3 is TGTGCCAGCAGCTTATTGGTGGTCTACGAGCAGTACTTC. The whole variable domain, remainder taken from reference TRBV7-9 and TRBJ2-7, is DTGVSQNPRHKITKRGQNVTFRCDPISEHNRLYWYRQTLGQGPEFLTYFQNEAQLEKSRLLSDRFSAERPKGSFSTLEIQRTEQGDSAMYLCASSLLVVYEQYFGPGTRLTVT.

V and J are TRBV28 and TRBJ1-4; D call uncertain. Germline CDR1 and CDR2: MDHEN and SYDVKM. V dropped 5 bases and J dropped 4 bases, with 14 bases sitting between them. The CDR3 length is 15 residues. The CDR3 coding sequence is TGTGCCAGCAGTCCGCCCGGGTATAGTAATGAAAAACTGTTTTTT. Amino acid sequence: CASSPPGYSNEKLFF.

This sequence joins TRBV29-1 and TRBJ2-3, with 11 bases identical to TRBD2. The CDR3 loop spans 13 amino acids. The germline V gene has CDR1 SQVTM and CDR2 ANQGSEA. CDR3 protein: CGVAGGPGDTQYF. As DNA, the CDR3 is TGCGGTGTAGCGGGAGGGCCGGGTGATACGCAGTATTTT.

This chain uses TRBV3-1 (or the pseudogene TRBV3-2) with TRBJ1-4; unclear D gene. Germline lookup yields CDR1 LGHDT and CDR2 YNNKEL (reference sequence). The CDR3 consists of 15 residues. The V end was cut by 0 bases, the J end by 5 bases, with 10 bases between. The CDR3 here is CASSQDFSKNEKLFF. The CDR3 coding sequence is TGTGCCAGCAGCCAAGATTTTTCGAAAAATGAAAAACTGTTTTTT.

This chain connects TRBV28 to TRBJ1-5, with D possibly matching TRBD1 (6 bases). CDR3 length: 14 residues. V was shortened by 4 bases and J by 6 bases, with 13 bases between the two germline ends. Germline-derived CDR1 and CDR2 are MDHEN and SYDVKM. The CDR3 loop is CASSSQGSSQPQHF. DNA for the CDR3: TGTGCCAGCAGTTCACAGGGTAGTAGTCAGCCCCAGCATTTT. The whole variable domain, filled in from reference TRBV28 and TRBJ1-5, reads DVKVTQSSRYLVKRTGEKVFLECVQDMDHENMFWYRQDPGLGLRLIYFSYDVKMKEKGDIPEGYSVSREKKERFSLILESASTNQTSMYLCASSSQGSSQPQHFGDGTRLSIL.

This chain joins TRBV1 and TRBJ2-2; the table's D gene call, TRBD1, was not cross checked with the DNA. TRBV1 is a pseudogene. CDR3 length equals 17 residues. The CDR3 spells CTSSPPWPFANTGELFF. In DNA form, the CDR3 reads TGCACCAGCAGCCCACCTTGGCCGTTCGCGAACACCGGGGAGCTGTTTTTT.

CDR3 protein: CASSATGQVPPNYGYTF. The CDR3 DNA sequence: TGTGCCAGCAGTGCCACGGGACAGGTACCACCTAACTATGGCTACACCTTC. This chain links TRBV27 with TRBJ1-2; 8 bases are shared with TRBD1. Trimming removed 5 bases from V and 0 bases from J; junction bases left unmatched: 11. The CDR3 runs to 17 residues. Germline V gives CDR1 MNHEY, CDR2 SMNVEV (reference sequence).

CDR3 sequence (DNA): TGTGCCTGGAGTGTATCGTCCGGGGATGGCTACACCTTC. Translation: CAWSVSSGDGYTF. This chain joins TRBV30 and TRBJ1-2; no definite D call. CDR1 GTSNPN and CDR2 SVGIG come from the germline V gene (reference sequence). Trimming pared 0 bases from V and 6 bases from J, leaving 11 bases between. The CDR3 totals 13 residues.

The chain links TRBV30 to TRBJ2-7, with TRBD2 identical over 8 bases. Germline assignment: CDR1 GTSNPN and CDR2 SVGIG (reference sequence). CDR3 length: 13 amino acids. V shed 3 bases, J shed 3 bases, and the junction held 4 bases outside the gene matches. The CDR3 loop reads CAWRTSGLYEQYF. Here the CDR3 DNA reads TGTGCCTGGAGAACTAGCGGCCTCTACGAGCAGTACTTC.

V gene TRBV29-1 combines with J gene TRBJ1-2, with D unclear. This CDR3 is built from 12 residues. The germline V and J ends were trimmed by 3 bases and 4 bases, with 9 bases remaining between them. CDR1 SQVTM and CDR2 ANQGSEA come from the germline V gene. DNA of the CDR3: TGCAGCGTTGACGACCCCGTCTATGGCTACACCTTC. Translating it yields CSVDDPVYGYTF. Drawing the rest from reference TRBV29-1 and TRBJ1-2, the complete variable domain is SAVISQKPSRDICQRGTSLTIQCQVDSQVTMMFWYRQQPGQSLTLIATANQGSEATYESGFVIDKFPISRPNLTFSTLTVSNMSPEDSSIYLCSVDDPVYGYTFGSGTRLTVV.

V gene TRBV4-3 combines with J gene TRBJ1-1, with D hard to call. CDR1 LGHNA and CDR2 YSLEER come from the germline V gene. The CDR3 is made up of 14 amino acids. Trimming shortened V by 1 base and J by 4 bases, and 10 bases separated the two germline ends. DNA for the CDR3: TGCGCCAGCAGCCAAGGGCGGTTGAGCACTGAAGCTTTCTTT. Translation gives CASSQGRLSTEAFF.

The chain links TRBV10-3 to TRBJ1-3, with TRBD1 matching 9 bases. The CDR3 totals 13 residues. Germline trimming cut 4 bases from V and 11 bases from J; bases unmatched to any gene: 6. The germline CDR1 and CDR2 sequences are ENHRY and SYGVKD. CDR3: CAISGLQGAAIYF. Here the CDR3 DNA reads TGTGCCATCAGTGGCCTACAGGGGGCGGCCATATATTTT.